This T cell receptor beta chain was obtained from a study of shared clonotypes between healthy human individuals. Findings of the study overall: Donor clonotype sharing was expected to depend on sequencing depth. Generation probabilities of non-shared clonotypes were lower (relative to those shared by all four donors).

Sequencing used immunoSEQ multiplex PCR; TCRdb keeps in-frame clones, though not all of them. The sample carries approximately 2,200,000 clones, roughly 91% recorded once. Comment on this clone: The antigen remains undetermined.

Trimming at V came to 3 bases and at J to 6 bases, leaving 11 bases not matched to a gene. The CDR3 runs 15 residues. The germline V gene encodes CDR1 SGHKS and CDR2 YYEKEE (reference sequence). It was CD45RO-negative cells, positively selected for CCR7, that made up naive CD8 cells, with terminally differentiated effector memory CD45RA+ cells excluded. The receptor's source is a man between 18 and 29 years old in good health. Some clones in this sample may be carry-over from other donors' samples. What was sequenced was naive CD8+ T cells from PBMCs. The chain combines TRBV5-5 with TRBJ1-1, with 7 bases lining up with TRBD1. CDR3 sequence reads: CASSSHRTGGAEAFF. As DNA, the CDR3 is TGTGCCAGCAGCTCTCACCGGACAGGCGGGGCTGAAGCTTTCTTT.